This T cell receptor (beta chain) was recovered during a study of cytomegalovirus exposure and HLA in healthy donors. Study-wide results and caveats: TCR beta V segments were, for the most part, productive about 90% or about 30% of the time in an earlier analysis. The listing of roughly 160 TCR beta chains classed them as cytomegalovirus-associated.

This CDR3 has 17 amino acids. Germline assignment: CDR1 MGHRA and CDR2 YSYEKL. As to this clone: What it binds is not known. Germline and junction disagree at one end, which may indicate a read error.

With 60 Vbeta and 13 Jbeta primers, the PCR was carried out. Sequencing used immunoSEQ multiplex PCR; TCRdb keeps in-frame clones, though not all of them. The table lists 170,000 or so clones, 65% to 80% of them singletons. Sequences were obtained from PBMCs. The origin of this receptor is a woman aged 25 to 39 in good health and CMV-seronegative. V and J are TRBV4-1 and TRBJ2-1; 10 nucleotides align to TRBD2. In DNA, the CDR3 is TGCGCCAGCCGAAGCCTTCGGCTAGCGGGGGCCTACAGTGAGCAGTTCTTC. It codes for CASRSLRLAGAYSEQFF.